This T cell receptor beta chain emerged from a study of CD8 T cells in ankylosing spondylitis. Study findings and constraints: Disease-linked clones reportedly concentrated significantly in matched ankylosing spondylitis synovial fluid. There was a TCR beta motif, made of fewer than 10 highly homologous variants, that appeared characteristic of ankylosing spondylitis blood.

Worth noting for this clonotype: Antigen unknown.

Trimming shortened V by 0 bases and J by 0 bases, and 10 bases separated the two germline ends. Germline lookup yields CDR1 DFQATT and CDR2 SNEGSKA (reference sequence). The CDR3 contains 15 residues. Quantitative 5'-RACE with molecular barcodes was used to make the TCR beta libraries. TCRdb used MiXCR to reprocess the 5' RACE reads, holding one entry per CDR3 protein. The sample holds 190,000 or so distinct CDR3 sequences, 9.5% to 15% seen once. Sequencing input: blood, either unsorted or a sorted T cell fraction (not recorded which). The TCR sequence derives from a male donor with ankylosing spondylitis or in good health (not recorded which). V usage is TRBV20-1 and J usage is TRBJ2-3; D is undetermined. CDR3 DNA sequence: TGCAGTGCTAGAGATTGGGCTGCTAGCACAGATACGCAGTATTTT. This sequence encodes CSARDWAASTDTQYF.